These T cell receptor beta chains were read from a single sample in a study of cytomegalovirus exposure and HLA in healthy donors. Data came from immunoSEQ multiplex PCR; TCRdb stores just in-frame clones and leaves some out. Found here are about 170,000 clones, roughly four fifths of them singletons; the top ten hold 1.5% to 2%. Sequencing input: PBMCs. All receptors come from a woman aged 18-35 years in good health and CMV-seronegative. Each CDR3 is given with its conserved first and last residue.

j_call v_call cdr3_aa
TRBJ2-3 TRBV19 CASSREISGGAVDTQYF
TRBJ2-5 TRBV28 CASSPQGTLGETQYF
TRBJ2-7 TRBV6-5 CASSQAYEQYF
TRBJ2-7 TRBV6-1 CASHPGTSGREEQYF
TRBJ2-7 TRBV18 CASSPQDTYEQYF
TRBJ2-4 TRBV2 CASRGVRDRPGGAKNIQYF
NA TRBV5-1 CASSPFPFYEQYF
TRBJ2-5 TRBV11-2 CASSLGDQGPPSHQETQYF
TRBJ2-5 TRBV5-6 CASSPAVQETQYF
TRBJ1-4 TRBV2 CASRYGTGRNEKLFF
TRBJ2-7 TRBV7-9 CASSYFAAGYEQYF
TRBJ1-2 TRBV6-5 CASTPVPNYGYTF
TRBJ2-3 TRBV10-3 CAISETPGLADTDTQYF
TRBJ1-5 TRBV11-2 CASSLDSFSNQPQHF
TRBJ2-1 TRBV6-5 CASRLLAGGKAEQFF
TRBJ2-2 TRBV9 CASSVSTPGYLTGELFF
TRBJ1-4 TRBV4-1 CASSQGDSTNEKLFF
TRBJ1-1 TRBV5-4 CASSQEPGQGPEAFF
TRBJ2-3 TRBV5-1 CASSLNSGAITDTQYF
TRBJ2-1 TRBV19 CASSIGQGSEQFF
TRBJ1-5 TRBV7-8 CASSRQGNQPQHF
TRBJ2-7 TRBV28 CASSLQGEFYEQYF
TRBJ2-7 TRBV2 CASRANRDREQYF
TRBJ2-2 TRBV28 CASSLGGNTGELFF
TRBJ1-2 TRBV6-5 CASSYSASRGYGYTF
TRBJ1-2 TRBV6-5 CASSYGSENYGYTF
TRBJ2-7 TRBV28 CASGDQGIGIYEQYF
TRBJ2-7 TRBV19 CASSTQGGRSYEQYF
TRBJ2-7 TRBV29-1 CSVEVPPGYEQYF
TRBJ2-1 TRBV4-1 CASTHGGNEQFF
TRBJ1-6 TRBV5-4 CASSSGQGVMNSPLHF
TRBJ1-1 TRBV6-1 CASSRTGLTEAFF
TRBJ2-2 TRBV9 CASSLGGDGGTGELFF
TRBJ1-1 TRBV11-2 CASNRNRGRSEAFF
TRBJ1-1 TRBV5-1 CASSSWTGRQAFF
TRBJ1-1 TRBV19 CASSITGEATEAFF
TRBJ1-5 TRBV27 CASSLITGSQPQHF
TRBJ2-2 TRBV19 CASSPREPRGGELFF
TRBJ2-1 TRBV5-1 CASSLFLAGVDEQFF
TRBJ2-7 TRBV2 CASSPGTSGRSMGNEQYF
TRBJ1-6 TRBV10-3 CAISEGRGSGPYNSPLHF